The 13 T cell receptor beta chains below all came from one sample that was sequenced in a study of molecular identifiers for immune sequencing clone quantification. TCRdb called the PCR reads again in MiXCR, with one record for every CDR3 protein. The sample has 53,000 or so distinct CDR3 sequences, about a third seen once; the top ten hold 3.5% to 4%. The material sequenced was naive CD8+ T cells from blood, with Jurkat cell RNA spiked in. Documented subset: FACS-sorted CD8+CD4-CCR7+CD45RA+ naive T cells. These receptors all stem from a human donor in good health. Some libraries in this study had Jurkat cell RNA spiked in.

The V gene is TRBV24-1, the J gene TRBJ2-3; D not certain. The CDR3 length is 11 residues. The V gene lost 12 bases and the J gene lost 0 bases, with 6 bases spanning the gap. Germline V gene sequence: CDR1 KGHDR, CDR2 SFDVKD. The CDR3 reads CAVASTDTQYF. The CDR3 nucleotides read TGTGCCGTAGCTAGCACAGATACGCAGTATTTT.

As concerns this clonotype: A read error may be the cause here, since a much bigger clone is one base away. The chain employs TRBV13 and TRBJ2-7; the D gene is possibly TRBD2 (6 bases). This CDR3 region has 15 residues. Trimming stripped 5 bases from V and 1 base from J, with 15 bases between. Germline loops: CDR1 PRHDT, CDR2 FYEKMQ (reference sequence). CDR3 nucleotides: TGTGCCAGCAGCATAGCGGCGGGCCCATCCTACGAGCAGTACTTC. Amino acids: CASSIAAGPSYEQYF.

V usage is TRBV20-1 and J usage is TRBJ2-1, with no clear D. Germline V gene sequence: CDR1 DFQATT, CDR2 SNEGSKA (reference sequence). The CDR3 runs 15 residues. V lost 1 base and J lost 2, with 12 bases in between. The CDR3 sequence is CSARVVLGPYNEQFF. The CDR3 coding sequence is TGCAGTGCTAGAGTGGTTTTGGGTCCCTACAATGAGCAGTTCTTC.

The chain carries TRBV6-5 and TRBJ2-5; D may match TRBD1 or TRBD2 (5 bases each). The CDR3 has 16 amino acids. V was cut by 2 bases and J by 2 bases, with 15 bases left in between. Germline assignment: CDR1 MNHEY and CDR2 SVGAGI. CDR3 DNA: TGTGCCAGCAGTTACACCCCTGGGGGAAGACAAGAGACCCAGTACTTC. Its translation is CASSYTPGGRQETQYF.

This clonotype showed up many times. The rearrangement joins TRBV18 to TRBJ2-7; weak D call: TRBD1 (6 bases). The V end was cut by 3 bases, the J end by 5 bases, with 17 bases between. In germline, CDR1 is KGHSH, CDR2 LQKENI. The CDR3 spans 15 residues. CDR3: CASSPGQSGQNEQYF. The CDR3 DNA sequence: TGTGCCAGCTCACCCGGACAGTCCGGGCAGAACGAGCAGTACTTC.

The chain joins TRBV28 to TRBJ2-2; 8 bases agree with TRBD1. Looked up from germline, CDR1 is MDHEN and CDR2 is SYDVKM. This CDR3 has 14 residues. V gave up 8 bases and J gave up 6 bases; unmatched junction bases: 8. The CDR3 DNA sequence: TGTGCCAGCGTTTGGACAGGGTCCGCCGGGGAGCTGTTTTTT. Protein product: CASVWTGSAGELFF.

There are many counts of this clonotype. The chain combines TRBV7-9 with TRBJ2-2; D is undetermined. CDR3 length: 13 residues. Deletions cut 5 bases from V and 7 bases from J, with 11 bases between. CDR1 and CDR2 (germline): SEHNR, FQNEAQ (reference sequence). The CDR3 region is CASSTIPSGELFF. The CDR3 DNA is TGTGCCAGCAGCACGATTCCAAGCGGGGAGCTGTTTTTT. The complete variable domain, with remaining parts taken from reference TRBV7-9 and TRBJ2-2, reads DTGVSQNPRHKITKRGQNVTFRCDPISEHNRLYWYRQTLGQGPEFLTYFQNEAQLEKSRLLSDRFSAERPKGSFSTLEIQRTEQGDSAMYLCASSTIPSGELFFGEGSRLTVL.

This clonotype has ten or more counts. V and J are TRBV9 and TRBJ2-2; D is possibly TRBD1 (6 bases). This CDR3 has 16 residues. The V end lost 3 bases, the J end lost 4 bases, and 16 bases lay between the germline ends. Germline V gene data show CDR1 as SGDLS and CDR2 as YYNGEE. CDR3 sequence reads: CASSERQAYSTGELFF. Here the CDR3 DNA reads TGTGCCAGCAGCGAAAGACAGGCATATAGCACCGGGGAGCTGTTTTTT.

CDR3 nucleotide sequence: TGTGCCAGCAGTTTCGGGGAGGTTGTCTATGGCTACACCTTC. It encodes CASSFGEVVYGYTF. The chain has TRBV28 and TRBJ1-2; the D is unclear. V gave up 3 bases and J gave up 4 bases, with 12 bases separating them. This CDR3 is 14 amino acids long. Germline V gene data show CDR1 as MDHEN and CDR2 as SYDVKM.

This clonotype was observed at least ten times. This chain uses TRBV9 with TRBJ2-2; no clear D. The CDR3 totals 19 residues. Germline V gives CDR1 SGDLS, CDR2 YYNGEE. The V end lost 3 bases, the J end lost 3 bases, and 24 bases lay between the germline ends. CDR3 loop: CASSGPLDSAPKDTGELFF. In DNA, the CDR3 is TGTGCCAGCAGCGGCCCGTTAGATTCGGCCCCTAAAGACACCGGGGAGCTGTTTTTT.

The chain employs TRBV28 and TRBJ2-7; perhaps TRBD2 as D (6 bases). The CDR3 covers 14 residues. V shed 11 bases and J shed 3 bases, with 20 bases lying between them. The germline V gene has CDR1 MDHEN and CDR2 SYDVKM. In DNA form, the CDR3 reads TGTGCCTCCGATGGGGGGTTGAGGGGCTACGAGCAGTACTTC. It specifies CASDGGLRGYEQYF.

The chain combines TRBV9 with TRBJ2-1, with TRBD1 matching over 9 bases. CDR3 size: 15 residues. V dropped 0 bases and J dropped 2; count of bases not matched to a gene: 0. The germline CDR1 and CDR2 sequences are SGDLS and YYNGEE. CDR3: CASSVGQGAYNEQFF. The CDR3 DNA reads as TGTGCCAGCAGCGTAGGACAGGGGGCCTACAATGAGCAGTTCTTC.

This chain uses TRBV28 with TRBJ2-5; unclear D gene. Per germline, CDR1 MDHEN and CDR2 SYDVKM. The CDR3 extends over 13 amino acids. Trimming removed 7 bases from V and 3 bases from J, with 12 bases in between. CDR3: CASNPRQKETQYF. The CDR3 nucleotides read TGTGCCAGCAATCCTCGGCAGAAAGAGACCCAGTACTTC.